The present TCR beta chain was sequenced within a study of blood T cell repertoires in COVID-19. In the study overall: Some COVID-19 samples were acute and others convalescent; all came from the United States, Italy and Spain. T cells, B-cell-depleted T cells, or PBMCs supplied cDNA or gDNA.

The CDR3 loop spans 18 amino acids. V lost 0 bases to trimming and J lost 0 bases, with 14 bases between them. Germline CDR1 is MNHEY and CDR2 is SVGEGT. As originally analysed: It was from reference gene primer amplification that nucleated cell counts were estimated. Only in-frame clones appear in the TCRdb table, and some are missing; sequencing was by immunoSEQ multiplex PCR. The DNA was the basis for D and trimming; V, J and clone size are from that table. The sample has 200,000 to 250,000 clones, 86% seen once. The V and J genes are TRBV6-2 or TRBV6-3 and TRBJ2-2; a weak D match, TRBD1 (6 bases). The sample consisted of peripheral blood. The source is a man aged 50 to 60 with acute or convalescent COVID-19. CDR3 sequence: CASSYSTGQSTNTGELFF. CDR3 DNA: TGTGCCAGCAGTTACTCGACGGGACAAAGTACGAACACCGGGGAGCTGTTTTTT.